The 2 T cell receptor beta chains given below trace back to one sample, sequenced in a study of shared clonotypes between healthy human individuals. Only in-frame clones appear in the TCRdb table, and some are missing; sequencing was by immunoSEQ multiplex PCR. The sample holds over 700,000 clones; over 60% are singletons and the top ten take approximately 1.8%. Sequenced sample: memory CD4+ T cells sorted from blood. Subset noted: CD45RA-negative fraction. The receptors come from a woman between 25 and 40 years old in good health.

The chain uses TRBV6-6 and TRBJ2-4, with D perhaps TRBD1 (6 bases). The CDR3 spans 14 residues. Germline V CDR1 and CDR2: MNHNY, SVGAGI (reference sequence). With 1 base removed from V and 6 bases from J, the gap between germline ends came to 10 bases. DNA of the CDR3: TGTGCCAGCAGTTACTTACAGGGCGGAAACATTCAGTACTTC. Amino acid sequence: CASSYLQGGNIQYF.

This clone was detected only once. The chain has TRBV29-1 and TRBJ1-2, with TRBD1 matching 10 bases. This CDR3 is 13 amino acids long. CDR1 and CDR2 from the germline V gene are SQVTM and ANQGSEA. The ends lost 7 bases at V and 4 bases at J; junction bases unmatched: 6. The CDR3 coding sequence is TGCAGCGCGAGACAGGGGGCGAGCTATGGCTACACCTTC. Translating it yields CSARQGASYGYTF.